These T cell receptor beta chains were read from a single sample in a study of neoadjuvant anti-PD-1 for oral cavity cancer. TCRdb keeps only in-frame clones here, not all; method: immunoSEQ multiplex PCR. The sample comprises 80,000 to 95,000 clones, under 90% of which are singletons, and 3% to 3.5% rests with the top ten. The sequences come from PBMCs, collected before nivolumab (anti-PD-1) treatment. The receptors come from a person aged 40 to 85 with oral cavity squamous cell carcinoma. Each CDR3 is given with its conserved first and last residue. D genes are given only for firm matches. Expanded clones get a size class; other rows say once, few or many, or leave the size out.

cdr3_aa: CASSRLGGATNEKLFF
cdr3_nt: TGTGCCAGCAGTCGTCTGGGAGGGGCAACTAATGAAAAACTGTTTTTT
j_call: TRBJ1-4
d_call: .
v_call: TRBV7-9
clone_size: few

cdr3_aa: CAWTVGGLKDTQYF
cdr3_nt: TGTGCCTGGACGGTGGGAGGGCTAAAAGATACGCAGTATTTT
j_call: TRBJ2-3
d_call: TRBD2
v_call: TRBV30
clone_size: .

cdr3_aa: CAISEKGIDEQFF
cdr3_nt: TGTGCCATCAGTGAAAAGGGGATAGATGAGCAGTTCTTC
j_call: TRBJ2-1
d_call: .
v_call: TRBV10-3
clone_size: .

cdr3_aa: CASSTQQGAAFF
cdr3_nt: TGTGCCAGTAGTACCCAACAGGGGGCGGCTTTCTTT
j_call: TRBJ1-1
d_call: TRBD1
v_call: TRBV19
clone_size: .

cdr3_aa: CASSFLAGGGGELFF
cdr3_nt: TGTGCCAGCAGTTTCCTAGCGGGGGGTGGCGGGGAGCTGTTTTTT
j_call: TRBJ2-2
d_call: TRBD2
v_call: TRBV27
clone_size: few

cdr3_aa: CAWRGAGANEQFF
cdr3_nt: TGTGCCTGGAGGGGGGCGGGAGCAAATGAGCAGTTCTTC
j_call: TRBJ2-1
d_call: .
v_call: TRBV30
clone_size: .

cdr3_aa: CSVGLSYEQYF
cdr3_nt: TGCAGTGTGGGGCTCTCCTACGAGCAGTACTTC
j_call: TRBJ2-7
d_call: .
v_call: TRBV20-1
clone_size: .

cdr3_aa: CASSLPGGRVATQYF
cdr3_nt: TGTGCCAGTTCTCTCCCAGGGGGCAGGGTGGCGACCCAGTACTTC
j_call: TRBJ2-5
d_call: TRBD1
v_call: TRBV19
clone_size: .

cdr3_aa: CASRGQNGYTF
cdr3_nt: TGTGCCAGCAGGGGACAGAATGGCTACACCTTC
j_call: TRBJ1-2
d_call: TRBD1
v_call: TRBV6-1
clone_size: .

cdr3_aa: CASSARTSGSNGEQFF
cdr3_nt: TGTGCCAGCAGTGCCCGGACTAGCGGGAGTAATGGTGAGCAGTTCTTC
j_call: TRBJ2-1
d_call: TRBD2
v_call: TRBV6-6
clone_size: .

cdr3_aa: CASSGVQAFF
cdr3_nt: TGTGCCAGCTCCGGGGTTCAAGCTTTCTTT
j_call: TRBJ1-1
d_call: .
v_call: TRBV2
clone_size: .

cdr3_aa: CASSPEATETQYF
cdr3_nt: TGTGCCAGCAGCCCTGAGGCGACGGAGACCCAGTACTTC
j_call: TRBJ2-5
d_call: .
v_call: TRBV11-2
clone_size: .

cdr3_aa: CASSFTGDAYEQYF
cdr3_nt: TGCGCCAGCAGCTTCACAGGGGATGCCTACGAGCAGTACTTC
j_call: TRBJ2-7
d_call: TRBD1
v_call: TRBV5-1
clone_size: .

cdr3_aa: CAWGQGSYEQYF
cdr3_nt: TGTGCCTGGGGACAGGGCTCCTACGAGCAGTACTTC
j_call: TRBJ2-7
d_call: TRBD1
v_call: TRBV30
clone_size: .

cdr3_aa: CASRLGINEKLFF
cdr3_nt: TGTGCCAGTCGATTGGGGATTAATGAAAAACTGTTTTTT
j_call: TRBJ1-4
d_call: .
v_call: TRBV19
clone_size: .

cdr3_aa: CASSFKETQYF
cdr3_nt: TGTGCCAGCAGCTTCAAAGAGACCCAGTACTTC
j_call: TRBJ2-5
d_call: .
v_call: TRBV7-9
clone_size: .

cdr3_aa: CAISGSGNEQFF
cdr3_nt: TGTGCCATCAGTGGGTCAGGGAATGAGCAGTTCTTC
j_call: TRBJ2-1
d_call: .
v_call: TRBV10-3
clone_size: once

cdr3_aa: CASSFDSFPGNTIYF
cdr3_nt: TGTGCCAGCAGCTTCGACAGTTTCCCGGGAAACACCATATATTTT
j_call: TRBJ1-3
d_call: .
v_call: TRBV5-6
clone_size: .

cdr3_aa: CASSSTLSSYNEQFF
cdr3_nt: TGTGCCAGCAGCTCGACTTTGAGCTCCTACAATGAGCAGTTCTTC
j_call: TRBJ2-1
d_call: .
v_call: TRBV5-4
clone_size: .

cdr3_aa: CASSALLNTEAFF
cdr3_nt: TGCGCCAGCAGCGCCTTATTGAACACTGAAGCTTTCTTT
j_call: TRBJ1-1
d_call: .
v_call: TRBV4-1
clone_size: .

cdr3_aa: CASSFNTGELFF
cdr3_nt: TGTGCCAGCAGCTTCAACACCGGGGAGCTGTTTTTT
j_call: TRBJ2-2
d_call: .
v_call: TRBV7-6
clone_size: .

cdr3_aa: CASSATSGGGLTDTQYF
cdr3_nt: TGTGCCAGCAGTGCCACCTCAGGGGGAGGGTTAACAGATACGCAGTATTTT
j_call: TRBJ2-3
d_call: .
v_call: TRBV6-1
clone_size: .

cdr3_aa: CASSTLGTSNGYTF
cdr3_nt: TGTGCCAGTAGTACACTCGGGACATCCAATGGCTACACCTTC
j_call: TRBJ1-2
d_call: .
v_call: TRBV19
clone_size: .

cdr3_aa: CASSLSTGGRSDTQYF
cdr3_nt: TGCGCCAGCAGCTTGTCCACCGGGGGGCGGTCAGATACGCAGTATTTT
j_call: TRBJ2-3
d_call: .
v_call: TRBV5-1
clone_size: .

cdr3_aa: CASSYSADRAYEQYF
cdr3_nt: TGTGCCAGCAGTTACTCGGCCGACCGAGCCTACGAGCAGTACTTC
j_call: TRBJ2-7
d_call: .
v_call: TRBV6-5
clone_size: few

cdr3_aa: CAWRWTDNEQFF
cdr3_nt: TGTGCCTGGAGGTGGACGGACAATGAGCAGTTCTTC
j_call: TRBJ2-1
d_call: .
v_call: TRBV30
clone_size: .

cdr3_aa: CSGEHTEAFF
cdr3_nt: TGCAGCGGAGAGCACACTGAAGCTTTCTTT
j_call: TRBJ1-1
d_call: .
v_call: TRBV29-1
clone_size: .

cdr3_aa: CASSLVGGSQAFF
cdr3_nt: TGTGCCAGCAGCTTAGTGGGGGGTAGCCAAGCTTTCTTT
j_call: TRBJ1-1
d_call: .
v_call: TRBV11-3
clone_size: .

cdr3_aa: CASSDQGFGELFF
cdr3_nt: TGTGCCAGCAGTGATCAGGGGTTCGGGGAGCTGTTTTTT
j_call: TRBJ2-2
d_call: .
v_call: TRBV2
clone_size: .

cdr3_aa: CASSLSAGGQPQHF
cdr3_nt: TGTGCCAGCAGTTTGAGTGCAGGGGGTCAGCCCCAGCATTTT
j_call: TRBJ1-5
d_call: TRBD1
v_call: TRBV28
clone_size: .

cdr3_aa: CASKVEGGPYEQYF
cdr3_nt: TGTGCCAGCAAGGTCGAGGGAGGCCCCTACGAGCAGTACTTC
j_call: TRBJ2-7
d_call: .
v_call: TRBV2
clone_size: .

cdr3_aa: CASSNAGGGTDTQYF
cdr3_nt: TGTGCCAGTAGTAATGCCGGAGGGGGCACAGATACGCAGTATTTT
j_call: TRBJ2-3
d_call: .
v_call: TRBV19
clone_size: .

cdr3_aa: CASTAQNTEAFF
cdr3_nt: TGTGCCAGCACCGCACAGAACACTGAAGCTTTCTTT
j_call: TRBJ1-1
d_call: .
v_call: TRBV11-2
clone_size: once

cdr3_aa: CASSPRQGDSGGYTF
cdr3_nt: TGTGCCAGCAGCCCGCGCCAGGGAGATTCAGGAGGCTACACCTTC
j_call: TRBJ1-2
d_call: .
v_call: TRBV14
clone_size: .

cdr3_aa: CASSEGQGKGNTIYF
cdr3_nt: TGTGCCAGCAGTGAAGGGCAGGGGAAAGGAAACACCATATATTTT
j_call: TRBJ1-3
d_call: .
v_call: TRBV2
clone_size: few

cdr3_aa: CASSVFVSAGNEQFF
cdr3_nt: TGTGCCAGCAGTGTGTTCGTCTCCGCGGGTAATGAGCAGTTCTTC
j_call: TRBJ2-1
d_call: .
v_call: TRBV6-1
clone_size: .

cdr3_aa: CATRTSGNLDEQFF
cdr3_nt: TGTGCCACAAGGACTAGCGGGAATTTGGATGAGCAGTTCTTC
j_call: TRBJ2-1
d_call: TRBD2
v_call: TRBV10-3
clone_size: .

cdr3_aa: CATSRDPGQSNQPQHF
cdr3_nt: TGTGCCACCAGCAGAGACCCCGGACAGAGCAATCAGCCCCAGCATTTT
j_call: TRBJ1-5
d_call: .
v_call: TRBV15
clone_size: .

cdr3_aa: CASSQNPSATDYGYTF
cdr3_nt: TGTGCCAGCAGCCAAAACCCTTCGGCGACGGACTATGGCTACACCTTC
j_call: TRBJ1-2
d_call: .
v_call: TRBV11-2
clone_size: .

cdr3_aa: CASTALAGRLETQYF
cdr3_nt: TGTGCCAGCACTGCACTAGCGGGACGTTTGGAGACCCAGTACTTC
j_call: TRBJ2-5
d_call: TRBD2
v_call: TRBV2
clone_size: .

cdr3_aa: CASSMEADRVGQFF
cdr3_nt: TGTGCCAGCAGCATGGAAGCGGACCGGGTAGGGCAGTTCTTC
j_call: TRBJ2-1
d_call: .
v_call: TRBV2
clone_size: .

cdr3_aa: CASSYGAFSGNTIYF
cdr3_nt: TGTGCCAGCAGTTACGGGGCGTTCTCTGGAAACACCATATATTTT
j_call: TRBJ1-3
d_call: .
v_call: TRBV6-5
clone_size: .

cdr3_aa: CASSFSGGNGYTF
cdr3_nt: TGTGCCAGCAGCTTTTCCGGGGGGAATGGCTACACCTTC
j_call: TRBJ1-2
d_call: .
v_call: TRBV7-9
clone_size: .

cdr3_aa: CASSVGLSYEQYF
cdr3_nt: TGTGCCAGTAGTGTCGGGCTCTCCTACGAGCAGTACTTC
j_call: TRBJ2-7
d_call: .
v_call: TRBV19
clone_size: .

cdr3_aa: CASSSGLAGGAGELFF
cdr3_nt: TGTGCCAGCAGCTCCGGACTAGCGGGAGGGGCCGGGGAGCTGTTTTTT
j_call: TRBJ2-2
d_call: TRBD2
v_call: TRBV5-5
clone_size: once

cdr3_aa: CATSPTGGRGETQYF
cdr3_nt: TGTGCCACCAGCCCTACAGGCGGGAGAGGTGAGACCCAGTACTTC
j_call: TRBJ2-5
d_call: TRBD2
v_call: TRBV15
clone_size: .

cdr3_aa: CASSLGSVQETQYF
cdr3_nt: TGCGCCAGCAGCTTGGGTAGCGTCCAAGAGACCCAGTACTTC
j_call: TRBJ2-5
d_call: .
v_call: TRBV5-1
clone_size: .

cdr3_aa: CATSSQRTGELFF
cdr3_nt: TGTGCCACCAGCAGTCAAAGAACCGGGGAGCTGTTTTTT
j_call: TRBJ2-2
d_call: .
v_call: TRBV15
clone_size: few

cdr3_aa: CATSSGLAGGQETQYF
cdr3_nt: TGTGCCACCAGCAGTGGACTAGCGGGAGGTCAAGAGACCCAGTACTTC
j_call: TRBJ2-5
d_call: TRBD2
v_call: TRBV15
clone_size: .

cdr3_aa: CASSLAWREEDTQYF
cdr3_nt: TGCGCCAGCAGCTTGGCTTGGCGGGAGGAGGATACGCAGTATTTT
j_call: TRBJ2-3
d_call: TRBD2
v_call: TRBV5-1
clone_size: .

cdr3_aa: CASSLGDRVTYEQYF
cdr3_nt: TGTGCCAGCAGCCTGGGCGACAGGGTAACCTACGAGCAGTACTTC
j_call: TRBJ2-7
d_call: TRBD1
v_call: TRBV7-8
clone_size: .

cdr3_aa: CASRSGPEAFF
cdr3_nt: TGTGCCAGCAGATCCGGGCCTGAAGCTTTCTTT
j_call: TRBJ1-1
d_call: .
v_call: TRBV2
clone_size: .

cdr3_aa: CASSLEGGTEAFF
cdr3_nt: TGTGCCAGTAGTCTCGAGGGAGGCACTGAAGCTTTCTTT
j_call: TRBJ1-1
d_call: .
v_call: TRBV19
clone_size: .

cdr3_aa: CASSKGGLAYDTGNEQFF
cdr3_nt: TGTGCCAGTAGTAAGGGGGGACTAGCGTACGACACGGGGAATGAGCAGTTCTTC
j_call: TRBJ2-1
d_call: TRBD2
v_call: TRBV19
clone_size: few